This T cell receptor (beta chain) was found in a study of tissue T cells after allogeneic stem cell transplantation. Study findings and constraints: Some tissue clones might be persisting host cells; their alloreactivity or antigen specificity was not determined. The patient cohort was small and clinically heterogeneous, with limited sampling depth.

Of note for this clone: No antigen is known for it. Germline and genes here are mouse. The read is 1 residue too short to cover the CDR3 end, so that end is filled in from the germline J gene.

TCRbeta CDR3 was sequenced at survey depth with template counts. Clones were read by immunoSEQ multiplex PCR, and TCRdb kept only the in-frame ones, dropping some. The data show more than 3,000 clones, with 40% to 55% seen just once and roughly a quarter held by the top ten. The time point is: mouse harvest day 14 after allogeneic transplant. The graft held 10^6 splenic CD5+ T cells and 10^7 T-cell-depleted bone marrow cells. Tissues came from B6→BALB/c major-mismatch GVHD mice at day 7 or 14. This CDR3 spans 11 amino acids. Germline V lookup: CDR1 GKSSPN, CDR2 SITVG. Trimming took 1 base from V and 1 from J, leaving 1 base between them.

This chain uses TRBV31 with TRBJ1-2; no clear D gene. The clonotype comes from a female BALB/c mouse given C57BL/6 T cells with graft-versus-host disease after an allogeneic hematopoietic cell transplant. The source material was gut tissue. CDR3 protein: CAWSQNSDYTF. Partial CDR3 DNA: TGTGCCTGGAGTCAAAACTCCGACTACACC.